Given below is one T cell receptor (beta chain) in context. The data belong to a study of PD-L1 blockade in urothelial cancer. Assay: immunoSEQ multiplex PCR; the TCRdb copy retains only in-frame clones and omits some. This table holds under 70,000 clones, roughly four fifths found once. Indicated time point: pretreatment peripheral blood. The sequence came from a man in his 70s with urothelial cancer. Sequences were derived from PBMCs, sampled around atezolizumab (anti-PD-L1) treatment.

This CDR3 is CASSLTLQGTEQFF. Here the CDR3 DNA reads TGTGCCAGCAGTCTTACCCTCCAGGGTACTGAGCAGTTCTTC. The chain combines TRBV27 with TRBJ2-1, with D possibly TRBD1 on 5 matching bases. The CDR3 is made up of 14 amino acids. Germline V gene data show CDR1 as MNHEY and CDR2 as SMNVEV (reference sequence). The V end was cut by 5 bases, the J end by 9 bases, with 17 bases between.